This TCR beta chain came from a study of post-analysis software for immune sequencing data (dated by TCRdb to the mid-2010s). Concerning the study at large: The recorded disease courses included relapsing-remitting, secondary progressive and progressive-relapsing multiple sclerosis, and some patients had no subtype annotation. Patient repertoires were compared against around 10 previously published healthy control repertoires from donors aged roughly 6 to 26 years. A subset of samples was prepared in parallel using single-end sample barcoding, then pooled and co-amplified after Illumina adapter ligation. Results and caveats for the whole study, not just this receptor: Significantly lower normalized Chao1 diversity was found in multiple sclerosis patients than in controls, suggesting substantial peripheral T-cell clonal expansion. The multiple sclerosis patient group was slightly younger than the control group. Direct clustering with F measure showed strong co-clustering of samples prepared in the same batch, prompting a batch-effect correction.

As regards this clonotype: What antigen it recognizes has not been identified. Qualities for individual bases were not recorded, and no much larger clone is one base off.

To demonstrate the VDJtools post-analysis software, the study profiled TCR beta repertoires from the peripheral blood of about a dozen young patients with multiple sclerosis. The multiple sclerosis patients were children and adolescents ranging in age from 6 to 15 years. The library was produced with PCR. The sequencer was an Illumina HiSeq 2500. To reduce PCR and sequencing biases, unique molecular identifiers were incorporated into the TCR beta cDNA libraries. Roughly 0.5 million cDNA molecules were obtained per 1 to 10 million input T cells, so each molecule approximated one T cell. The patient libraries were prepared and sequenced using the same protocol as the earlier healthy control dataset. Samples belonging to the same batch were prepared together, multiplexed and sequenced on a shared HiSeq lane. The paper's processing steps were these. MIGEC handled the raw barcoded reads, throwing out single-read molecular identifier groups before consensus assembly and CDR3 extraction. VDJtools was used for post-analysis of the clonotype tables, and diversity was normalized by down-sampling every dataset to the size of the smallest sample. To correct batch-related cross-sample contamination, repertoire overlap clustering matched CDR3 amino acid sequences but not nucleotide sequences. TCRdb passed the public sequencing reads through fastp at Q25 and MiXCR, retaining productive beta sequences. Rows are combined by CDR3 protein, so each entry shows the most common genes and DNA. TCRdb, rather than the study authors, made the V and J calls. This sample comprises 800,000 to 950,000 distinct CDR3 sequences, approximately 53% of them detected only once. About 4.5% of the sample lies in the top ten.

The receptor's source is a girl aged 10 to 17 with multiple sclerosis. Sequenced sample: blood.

The CDR3 corresponds to CASSHPAGGLYEQYF. The bases read TGCGCCAGCAGCCACCCAGCGGGAGGGCTCTACGAGCAGTACTTC. Recombination joined TRBV4-1 with TRBJ2-5; TRBD2 lines up with 10 middle nucleotides. The tail of the sequence fits TRBJ2-7 better, so the J call may be wrong. Via the germline V gene, CDR1 is MGHRA and CDR2 YSYEKL. From cysteine to phenylalanine, the CDR3 is 15 amino acids long. Only CDR3 DNA remains: 45 bases, in frame from the first base.